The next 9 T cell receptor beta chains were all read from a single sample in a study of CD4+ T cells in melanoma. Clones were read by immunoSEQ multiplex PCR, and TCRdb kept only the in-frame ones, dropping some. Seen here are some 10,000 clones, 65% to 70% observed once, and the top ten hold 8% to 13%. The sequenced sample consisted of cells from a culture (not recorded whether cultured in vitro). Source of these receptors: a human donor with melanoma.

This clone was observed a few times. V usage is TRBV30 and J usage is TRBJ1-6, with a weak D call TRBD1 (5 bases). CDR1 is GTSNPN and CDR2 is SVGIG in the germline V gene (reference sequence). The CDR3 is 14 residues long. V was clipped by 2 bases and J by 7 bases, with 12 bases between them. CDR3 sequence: CAWSSTGGNSPLHF. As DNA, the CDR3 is TGTGCCTGGAGTAGTACAGGTGGAAATTCACCCCTCCACTTT.

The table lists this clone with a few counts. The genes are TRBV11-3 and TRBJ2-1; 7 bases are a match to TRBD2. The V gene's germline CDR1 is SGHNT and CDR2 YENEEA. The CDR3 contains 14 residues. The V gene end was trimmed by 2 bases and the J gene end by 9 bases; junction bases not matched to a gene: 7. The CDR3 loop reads CASSLRAPGGEQFF. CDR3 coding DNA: TGTGCCAGCAGCTTAAGAGCCCCGGGGGGTGAGCAGTTCTTC.

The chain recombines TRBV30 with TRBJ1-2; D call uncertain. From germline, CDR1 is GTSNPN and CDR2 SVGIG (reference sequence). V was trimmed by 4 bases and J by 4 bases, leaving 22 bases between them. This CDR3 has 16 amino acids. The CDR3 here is CAWTGRLVRMVYGYTF. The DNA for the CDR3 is TGTGCCTGGACCGGCAGGCTTGTTAGGATGGTCTATGGCTACACCTTC. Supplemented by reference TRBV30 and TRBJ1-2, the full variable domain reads SQTIHQWPATLVQPVGSPLSLECTVEGTSNPNLYWYRQAAGRGLQLLFYSVGIGQISSEVPQNLSASRPQDRQFILSSKKLLLSDSGFYLCAWTGRLVRMVYGYTFGSGTRLTVV.

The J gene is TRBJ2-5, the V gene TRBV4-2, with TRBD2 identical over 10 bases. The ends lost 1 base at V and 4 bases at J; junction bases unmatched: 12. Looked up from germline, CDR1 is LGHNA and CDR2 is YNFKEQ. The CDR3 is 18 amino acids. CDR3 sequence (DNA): TGTGCCAGCAGCCAAGCCGGGCTAGCGGGGGTAGCGGGAGAGACCCAGTACTTC. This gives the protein CASSQAGLAGVAGETQYF.

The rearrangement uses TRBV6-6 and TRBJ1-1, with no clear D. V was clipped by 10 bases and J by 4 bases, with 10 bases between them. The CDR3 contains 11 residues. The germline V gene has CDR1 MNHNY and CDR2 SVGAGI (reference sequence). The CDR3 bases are TGTGCCACCGCCCGTACCACTGAAGCTTTCTTT. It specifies CATARTTEAFF.

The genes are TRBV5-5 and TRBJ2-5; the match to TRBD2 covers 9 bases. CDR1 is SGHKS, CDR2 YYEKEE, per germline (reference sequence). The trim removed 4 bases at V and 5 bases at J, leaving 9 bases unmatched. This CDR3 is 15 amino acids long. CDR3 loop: CASSDLAGARETQYF. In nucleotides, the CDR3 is TGTGCCAGCAGCGACTTAGCGGGGGCCCGGGAGACCCAGTACTTC.

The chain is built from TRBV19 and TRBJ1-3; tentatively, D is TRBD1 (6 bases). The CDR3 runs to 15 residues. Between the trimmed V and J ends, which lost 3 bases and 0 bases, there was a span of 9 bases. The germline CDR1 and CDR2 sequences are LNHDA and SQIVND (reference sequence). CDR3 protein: CASSIDRSSGNTIYF. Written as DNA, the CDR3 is TGTGCCAGTAGTATCGACAGGAGCTCTGGAAACACCATATATTTT.

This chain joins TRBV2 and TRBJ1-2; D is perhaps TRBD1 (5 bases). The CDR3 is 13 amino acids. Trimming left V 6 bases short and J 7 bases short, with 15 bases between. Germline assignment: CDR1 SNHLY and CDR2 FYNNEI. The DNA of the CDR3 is TGTGCCAGCAGGGACCGGGACTTCGTTGGCTACACCTTC. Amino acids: CASRDRDFVGYTF.

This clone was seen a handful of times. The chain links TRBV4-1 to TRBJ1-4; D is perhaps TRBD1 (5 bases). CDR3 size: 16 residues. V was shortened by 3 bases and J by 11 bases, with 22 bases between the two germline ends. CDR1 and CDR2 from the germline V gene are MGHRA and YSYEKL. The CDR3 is CASSQSDNTLRGKLFF. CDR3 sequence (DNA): TGCGCCAGCAGCCAGTCGGACAACACCCTCCGGGGGAAACTGTTTTTT.